Listed below are T cell receptor beta chains from one sample, sequenced in a study of cytomegalovirus exposure and HLA in healthy donors. Measured with immunoSEQ multiplex PCR; TCRdb has only the in-frame clones, and not every one. The table includes about 160,000 clones, around 79% detected once. Sequencing was done on a sample of PBMCs. These TCRs come from a female donor in good health and CMV-seronegative. The CDR3 runs from the conserved cysteine through the conserved F or W. D genes are given only for firm matches. The listing skips clone size in some rows; elsewhere it reads once, few, many or a size class.

CDR3aa: CASSPRDSYGGVGGYEQYF
CDR3nt: TGTGCCAGCAGCCCACGGGACTCCTACGGAGGGGTCGGGGGCTACGAGCAGTACTTC
j_gene: TRBJ2-7
d_gene: .
abundance: .
v_gene: TRBV9

CDR3aa: CASSQVRDSLYGYTF
CDR3nt: TGCGCCAGCAGCCAAGTCCGGGACAGTCTATATGGCTACACCTTC
j_gene: TRBJ1-2
d_gene: TRBD1
abundance: .
v_gene: TRBV4-3

CDR3aa: CASSVGDRAPGEAFF
CDR3nt: TGTGCCAGCAGCGTAGGGGACAGGGCCCCCGGTGAAGCTTTCTTT
j_gene: TRBJ1-1
d_gene: TRBD1
abundance: .
v_gene: TRBV9

CDR3aa: CASSQPGQGAKQYF
CDR3nt: TGTGCCAGCAGTCAACCGGGACAGGGGGCAAAGCAGTACTTC
j_gene: TRBJ2-7
d_gene: TRBD1
abundance: .
v_gene: TRBV2

CDR3aa: CASSLFGYTEQYF
CDR3nt: TGTGCCAGCAGTTTATTTGGCTATACGGAGCAGTACTTC
j_gene: TRBJ2-5
d_gene: .
abundance: .
v_gene: TRBV27

CDR3aa: CASSAGGTGGSIGYTF
CDR3nt: TGTGCCAGCAGCGCTGGTGGGACAGGGGGCAGTATAGGCTACACCTTC
j_gene: TRBJ1-2
d_gene: TRBD1
abundance: .
v_gene: TRBV9

CDR3aa: CASSLGTEKPYNEQFF
CDR3nt: TGTGCCAGCAGCCTGGGGACAGAAAAGCCCTACAATGAGCAGTTCTTC
j_gene: TRBJ2-1
d_gene: TRBD1
abundance: .
v_gene: TRBV5-6

CDR3aa: CATTGPSTDTQYF
CDR3nt: TGTGCCACGACAGGGCCTAGCACAGATACGCAGTATTTT
j_gene: TRBJ2-3
d_gene: TRBD1
abundance: few
v_gene: TRBV2

CDR3aa: CATLEGAWGVQPQHF
CDR3nt: TGTGCCACCCTTGAGGGGGCTTGGGGTGTTCAGCCCCAGCATTTT
j_gene: TRBJ1-5
d_gene: TRBD1
abundance: .
v_gene: TRBV19

CDR3aa: CASSVDQRSYNEQFF
CDR3nt: TGTGCCAGCAGCGTAGACCAGCGGTCCTACAATGAGCAGTTCTTC
j_gene: TRBJ2-1
d_gene: .
abundance: .
v_gene: TRBV9

CDR3aa: CAWSPQGAPYEQYF
CDR3nt: TGTGCCTGGAGTCCGCAGGGGGCCCCCTACGAGCAGTACTTC
j_gene: TRBJ2-7
d_gene: TRBD1
abundance: few
v_gene: TRBV30

CDR3aa: CASSPSLSYEQYF
CDR3nt: TGTGCCAGCAGCCCGTCCCTCTCCTACGAGCAGTACTTC
j_gene: TRBJ2-7
d_gene: .
abundance: .
v_gene: TRBV7-2

CDR3aa: CASSGPTGVNTEAFF
CDR3nt: TGTGCCAGCAGCGGCCCGACGGGGGTGAACACTGAAGCTTTCTTT
j_gene: TRBJ1-1
d_gene: .
abundance: .
v_gene: TRBV11-1

CDR3aa: CASRAGGPVTQYF
CDR3nt: TGTGCCAGCAGAGCAGGGGGTCCGGTGACCCAGTACTTC
j_gene: TRBJ2-5
d_gene: TRBD1
abundance: .
v_gene: TRBV7-2

CDR3aa: CASRRGGRTGYSPLHF
CDR3nt: TGTGCCAGCCGGCGGGGTGGAAGAACAGGTTATTCACCCCTCCACTTT
j_gene: TRBJ1-6
d_gene: .
abundance: .
v_gene: TRBV19

CDR3aa: CAWGELGPDTQYF
CDR3nt: TGTGCCTGGGGTGAGTTGGGGCCAGATACGCAGTATTTT
j_gene: TRBJ2-3
d_gene: .
abundance: .
v_gene: TRBV30

CDR3aa: CASSYSDRNYNEQFF
CDR3nt: TGTGCCAGCAGTTACTCCGACAGAAACTACAATGAGCAGTTCTTC
j_gene: TRBJ2-1
d_gene: .
abundance: .
v_gene: TRBV6-5

CDR3aa: CASSPPGEPQHF
CDR3nt: TGTGCCAGCAGTCCGCCGGGAGAGCCCCAGCATTTT
j_gene: TRBJ1-5
d_gene: .
abundance: .
v_gene: TRBV28

CDR3aa: CASKGQPAQETQYF
CDR3nt: TGTGCCAGCAAAGGACAGCCCGCCCAAGAGACCCAGTACTTC
j_gene: TRBJ2-5
d_gene: .
abundance: .
v_gene: TRBV6-1

CDR3aa: CASSEAGAGARVRETQYF
CDR3nt: TGTGCCAGCTCCGAAGCGGGAGCGGGGGCAAGGGTTCGGGAGACCCAGTACTTC
j_gene: TRBJ2-5
d_gene: TRBD2
abundance: .
v_gene: TRBV7-9

CDR3aa: CASSRGQVNTEAFF
CDR3nt: TGTGCCAGCAGCCGAGGACAGGTGAACACTGAAGCTTTCTTT
j_gene: TRBJ1-1
d_gene: TRBD1
abundance: .
v_gene: TRBV27

CDR3aa: CASSIDLLLSNYGYTF
CDR3nt: TGTGCCAGTAGTATAGATCTTCTCTTATCTAACTATGGCTACACCTTC
j_gene: TRBJ1-2
d_gene: .
abundance: .
v_gene: TRBV19

CDR3aa: CASSVGSGYTF
CDR3nt: TGTGCCAGCAGCGTCGGGTCCGGCTACACCTTC
j_gene: TRBJ1-2
d_gene: .
abundance: .
v_gene: TRBV9

CDR3aa: CASSGQYTGELFF
CDR3nt: TGTGCCAGCAGTGGGCAGTACACCGGGGAGCTGTTTTTT
j_gene: TRBJ2-2
d_gene: .
abundance: .
v_gene: TRBV6-1

CDR3aa: CASSFRAGFRNQPQHF
CDR3nt: TGTGCCAGCAGCTTCCGAGCAGGGTTCCGCAATCAGCCCCAGCATTTT
j_gene: TRBJ1-5
d_gene: .
abundance: .
v_gene: TRBV7-9

CDR3aa: CASSLDWGRTSYTF
CDR3nt: TGTGCCAGCAGCTTGGACTGGGGCAGGACCAGCTACACCTTC
j_gene: TRBJ1-2
d_gene: .
abundance: .
v_gene: TRBV5-4

CDR3aa: CASSSDRGAYNEQFF
CDR3nt: TGTGCCAGCAGCTCTGACAGGGGAGCCTACAATGAGCAGTTCTTC
j_gene: TRBJ2-1
d_gene: TRBD1
abundance: .
v_gene: TRBV7-3

CDR3aa: CASARGGEGNQPQHF
CDR3nt: TGTGCCAGCGCAAGGGGAGGAGAAGGCAATCAGCCCCAGCATTTT
j_gene: TRBJ1-5
d_gene: .
abundance: .
v_gene: TRBV6-5

CDR3aa: CASSVTGTGATGANVLTF
CDR3nt: TGTGCCAGCAGCGTTACCGGGACAGGCGCTACTGGGGCCAACGTCCTGACTTTC
j_gene: TRBJ2-6
d_gene: .
abundance: .
v_gene: TRBV21-1

CDR3aa: CSLDFGNEQFF
CDR3nt: TGCAGTCTGGACTTCGGCAATGAGCAGTTCTTC
j_gene: TRBJ2-1
d_gene: .
abundance: .
v_gene: TRBV20-1